The clone carrying this T cell receptor (beta chain) was detected only a few times. Its specificity is not known. The data belong to a study of T cells after yellow fever vaccination. Study context: The authors prepared low-cell-number fractions using SMART-Seq v4 Ultra Low Input. Points from the study as a whole: The study re-detected most primary-vaccination clones after the booster (96% CD4, around 89% CD8).

Using its own MiXCR run on the 5' RACE reads, TCRdb lists one record per CDR3 protein. The data show nearly 550,000 distinct CDR3 sequences, with under 25% seen just once and approximately 14% held by the top ten. Germline lookup yields CDR1 LGHNA and CDR2 YSLEER. The CDR3 is made up of 16 amino acids. V lost 0 bases, J lost 6 bases, and 5 bases stayed unmatched. The clonotype comes from a man aged 30 to 45 who received the YFV17D yellow fever vaccine. The sequenced sample was PBMCs, obtained 15 days after the yellow fever booster vaccination. This chain links TRBV4-3 with TRBJ2-1; 10 positions agree with TRBD2. This chain's CDR3 is CASSQDSSGRANEQFF. DNA for the CDR3: TGCGCCAGCAGCCAAGATAGCAGCGGGAGGGCCAATGAGCAGTTCTTC.